The T cell receptor (beta chain) under discussion was sequenced for a study of blood T cell repertoires in COVID-19. Study in general: There were acute and convalescent COVID-19 samples, and they came from the United States, Italy and Spain.

Authors' methods: Cell counts per sample came from amplifying reference gene primers. Method: immunoSEQ multiplex PCR; TCRdb's copy keeps in-frame clones and lacks some. V and J calls and clone size are copied from that table; D and trimming were computed from the DNA. The table has 20,000 to 25,000 clones, roughly 92% seen once. Germline lookup yields CDR1 SGHNT and CDR2 YENEEA. There are 15 residues in the CDR3. With V trimmed by 5 bases and J by 6 bases, 8 bases remained unmatched. The chain employs TRBV11-3 and TRBJ2-1, with 9 nucleotides matching TRBD2. The sample consisted of peripheral blood. The receptor was isolated from a human donor in a cohort sampled during active COVID-19. The CDR3 reads CASSIGAGGFNEQFF. CDR3 DNA: TGTGCCAGCAGCATCGGAGCGGGGGGCTTCAATGAGCAGTTCTTC.